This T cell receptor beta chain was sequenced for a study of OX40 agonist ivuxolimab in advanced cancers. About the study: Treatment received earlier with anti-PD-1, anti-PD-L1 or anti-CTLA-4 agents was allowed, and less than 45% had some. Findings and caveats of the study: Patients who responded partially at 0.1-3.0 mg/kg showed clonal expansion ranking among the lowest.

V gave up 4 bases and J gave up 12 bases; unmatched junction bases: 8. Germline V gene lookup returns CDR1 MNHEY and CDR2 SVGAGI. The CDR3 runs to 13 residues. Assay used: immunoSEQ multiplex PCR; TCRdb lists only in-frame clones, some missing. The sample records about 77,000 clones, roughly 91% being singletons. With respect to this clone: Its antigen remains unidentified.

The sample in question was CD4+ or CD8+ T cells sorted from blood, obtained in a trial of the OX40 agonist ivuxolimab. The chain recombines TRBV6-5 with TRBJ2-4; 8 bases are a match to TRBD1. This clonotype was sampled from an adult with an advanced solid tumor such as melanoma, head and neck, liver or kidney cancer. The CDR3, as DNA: TGTGCCAGCAGTTCCGGGACAGGTTTTAGTCAGTACTTC. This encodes CASSSGTGFSQYF.